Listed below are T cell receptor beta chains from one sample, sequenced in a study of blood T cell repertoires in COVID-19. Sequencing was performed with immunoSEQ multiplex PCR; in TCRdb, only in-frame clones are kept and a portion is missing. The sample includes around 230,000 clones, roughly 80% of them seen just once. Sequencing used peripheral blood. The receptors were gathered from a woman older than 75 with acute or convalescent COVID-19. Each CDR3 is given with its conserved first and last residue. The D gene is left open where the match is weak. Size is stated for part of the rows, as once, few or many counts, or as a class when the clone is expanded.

CDR3aa: CASSQESSRGQSSYEQYF; CDR3nt: TGCGCCAGCAGTCAAGAGAGCTCCAGGGGCCAGAGCTCCTACGAGCAGTACTTC; j_gene: TRBJ2-7; v_gene: TRBV23-1; d_gene: .; abundance: .
CDR3aa: CASRTAGTGSEKLFF; CDR3nt: TGTGCCAGCAGAACAGCCGGGACAGGGAGCGAAAAACTGTTTTTT; j_gene: TRBJ1-4; v_gene: TRBV7-2; d_gene: TRBD1; abundance: .
CDR3aa: CASSFSDRAYEQYF; CDR3nt: TGTGCCAGTAGTTTCTCGGACAGGGCCTACGAGCAGTACTTC; j_gene: TRBJ2-7; v_gene: TRBV19; d_gene: TRBD1; abundance: .
CDR3aa: CASSPDSSGNTIYF; CDR3nt: TGTGCCAGCTCACCGGACAGCTCTGGAAACACCATATATTTT; j_gene: TRBJ1-3; v_gene: TRBV18; d_gene: .; abundance: .
CDR3aa: CASSPGLAGGLAYNEQFF; CDR3nt: TGTGCCAGCAGCCCGGGACTAGCGGGGGGGCTGGCCTACAATGAGCAGTTCTTC; j_gene: TRBJ2-1; v_gene: TRBV5-4; d_gene: TRBD2; abundance: .
CDR3aa: CASSPPGEFYEQYF; CDR3nt: TGTGCCAGCTCACCTCCCGGGGAATTCTACGAGCAGTACTTC; j_gene: TRBJ2-7; v_gene: TRBV18; d_gene: .; abundance: .
CDR3aa: CASSLRLAGGQDTQYF; CDR3nt: TGTGCCAGCAGCTTAAGACTAGCGGGGGGGCAAGATACGCAGTATTTT; j_gene: TRBJ2-3; v_gene: TRBV7-2; d_gene: TRBD2; abundance: .
CDR3aa: CASSPLGGSDTEAFF; CDR3nt: TGTGCCAGCAGCCCCCTAGGTGGGTCAGACACTGAAGCTTTCTTT; j_gene: TRBJ1-1; v_gene: TRBV7-3; d_gene: .; abundance: .
CDR3aa: CASSPPGGSELNTEAFF; CDR3nt: TGTGCCAGCTCACCACCGGGGGGGTCTGAATTGAACACTGAAGCTTTCTTT; j_gene: TRBJ1-1; v_gene: TRBV18; d_gene: .; abundance: .
CDR3aa: CASSKKTGEGSAEKLFF; CDR3nt: TGTGCCAGCAGCAAGAAGACAGGGGAGGGTTCGGCTGAAAAACTGTTTTTT; j_gene: TRBJ1-4; v_gene: TRBV4-2; d_gene: TRBD1; abundance: .
CDR3aa: CASSQDQGYNEKLFF; CDR3nt: TGTGCCAGCAGCCAAGATCAGGGGTATAATGAAAAACTGTTTTTT; j_gene: TRBJ1-4; v_gene: TRBV3-1/TRBV3-2; d_gene: .; abundance: .
CDR3aa: CASSPHPRGEAFF; CDR3nt: TGTGCCAGCAGCCCTCACCCCCGGGGTGAAGCTTTCTTT; j_gene: TRBJ1-1; v_gene: TRBV14; d_gene: .; abundance: .
CDR3aa: CASSTGLPLETQYF; CDR3nt: TGTGCCAGCAGTACCGGACTACCTTTGGAGACCCAGTACTTC; j_gene: TRBJ2-5; v_gene: TRBV2; d_gene: .; abundance: .
CDR3aa: CASSDDRRGYEQYF; CDR3nt: TGTGCCAGCAGCGACGACAGGAGAGGCTACGAGCAGTACTTC; j_gene: TRBJ2-7; v_gene: TRBV5-8; d_gene: .; abundance: few
CDR3aa: CASSSGTGGSGYTF; CDR3nt: TGTGCCAGCAGCTCGGGGACAGGGGGCTCTGGCTACACCTTC; j_gene: TRBJ1-2; v_gene: TRBV11-3; d_gene: TRBD1; abundance: .
CDR3aa: CASSPPNPSGSKNEQFF; CDR3nt: TGTGCCAGCTCACCACCAAATCCTAGCGGGAGTAAAAATGAGCAGTTCTTC; j_gene: TRBJ2-1; v_gene: TRBV18; d_gene: TRBD2; abundance: .
CDR3aa: CASSYSGLDLDTQYF; CDR3nt: TGTGCCAGCAGTTACTCGGGACTAGACCTCGATACGCAGTATTTT; j_gene: TRBJ2-3; v_gene: TRBV6-2/TRBV6-3; d_gene: TRBD2; abundance: .
CDR3aa: CASSLGLTRQATNEKLFF; CDR3nt: TGTGCCAGCAGCTTAGGGCTTACCCGACAGGCAACTAATGAAAAACTGTTTTTT; j_gene: TRBJ1-4; v_gene: TRBV7-9; d_gene: .; abundance: .
CDR3aa: CASSLGGNLNTEAFF; CDR3nt: TGTGCCAGCAGCTTAGGCGGGAATCTGAACACTGAAGCTTTCTTT; j_gene: TRBJ1-1; v_gene: TRBV7-2; d_gene: .; abundance: .
CDR3aa: CASSLGQGIAGYTF; CDR3nt: TGCGCCAGCAGCTTGGGACAGGGGATTGCGGGCTACACCTTC; j_gene: TRBJ1-2; v_gene: TRBV5-1; d_gene: TRBD1; abundance: .
CDR3aa: CASSEGGGSYNEQFF; CDR3nt: TGTGCCAGCAGTGAAGGGGGGGGCTCCTACAATGAGCAGTTCTTC; j_gene: TRBJ2-1; v_gene: TRBV2; d_gene: TRBD2; abundance: .
CDR3aa: CASSVDVGQGNEKLFF; CDR3nt: TGTGCCAGCAGCGTAGATGTGGGGCAGGGAAATGAAAAACTGTTTTTT; j_gene: TRBJ1-4; v_gene: TRBV9; d_gene: .; abundance: .
CDR3aa: CASSRDSFGETQYF; CDR3nt: TGTGCCAGCAGTCGAGACTCGTTTGGTGAGACCCAGTACTTC; j_gene: TRBJ2-5; v_gene: TRBV9; d_gene: .; abundance: once
CDR3aa: CASSLELSSNNEQFF; CDR3nt: TGTGCCAGCAGCTTAGAACTCTCGTCAAACAATGAGCAGTTCTTC; j_gene: TRBJ2-1; v_gene: TRBV11-2; d_gene: .; abundance: .
CDR3aa: CAWSVRSSRVLLGKLFF; CDR3nt: TGTGCCTGGAGTGTTAGGTCGTCGCGGGTCCTCCTGGGAAAACTGTTTTTT; j_gene: TRBJ1-4; v_gene: TRBV30; d_gene: .; abundance: once
CDR3aa: CASREDRGLKETQYF; CDR3nt: TGTGCCAGCAGGGAAGACAGGGGGCTGAAAGAGACCCAGTACTTC; j_gene: TRBJ2-5; v_gene: TRBV6-1; d_gene: TRBD1; abundance: .
CDR3aa: CASSWGDRREKLFF; CDR3nt: TGTGCCAGCAGTTGGGGGGACAGACGCGAAAAACTGTTTTTT; j_gene: TRBJ1-4; v_gene: TRBV28; d_gene: TRBD1; abundance: .
CDR3aa: CASSLGTATHNEQFF; CDR3nt: TGTGCCAGCAGCTTGGGGACAGCTACTCACAATGAGCAGTTCTTC; j_gene: TRBJ2-1; v_gene: TRBV7-9; d_gene: TRBD1; abundance: .
CDR3aa: CASSPLLGTVPYEQYF; CDR3nt: TGTGCCAGCTCACCACTCCTCGGGACAGTCCCTTACGAGCAGTACTTC; j_gene: TRBJ2-7; v_gene: TRBV18; d_gene: TRBD1; abundance: many
CDR3aa: CASSRGGKSSYEQYF; CDR3nt: TGTGCCAGCAGCCGAGGAGGCAAAAGCTCCTACGAGCAGTACTTC; j_gene: TRBJ2-7; v_gene: TRBV6-5; d_gene: .; abundance: .
CDR3aa: CASSLQGSYGYTF; CDR3nt: TGTGCCAGTTCGCTACAGGGGAGCTATGGCTACACCTTC; j_gene: TRBJ1-2; v_gene: TRBV19; d_gene: TRBD1; abundance: .
CDR3aa: CASSQAEITDTQYF; CDR3nt: TGCGCCAGCAGTCAGGCGGAGATAACAGATACGCAGTATTTT; j_gene: TRBJ2-3; v_gene: TRBV23-1; d_gene: .; abundance: .
CDR3aa: CASSLGVGTGSEKLFF; CDR3nt: TGCGCCAGCAGCTTGGGAGTCGGGACAGGGTCTGAAAAACTGTTTTTT; j_gene: TRBJ1-4; v_gene: TRBV5-1; d_gene: TRBD1; abundance: .
CDR3aa: CASKELITGELFF; CDR3nt: TGTGCCAGCAAGGAGCTGATCACCGGGGAGCTGTTTTTT; j_gene: TRBJ2-2; v_gene: TRBV28; d_gene: .; abundance: once
CDR3aa: CASSFSFLGRGEAFF; CDR3nt: TGTGCCAGCAGTTTCTCTTTTCTGGGGAGGGGTGAAGCTTTCTTT; j_gene: TRBJ1-1; v_gene: TRBV6-5; d_gene: .; abundance: .
CDR3aa: CASSQGGREYGNTIYF; CDR3nt: TGCGCCAGCAGCCAAGGCGGCAGGGAATACGGAAACACCATATATTTT; j_gene: TRBJ1-3; v_gene: TRBV4-1; d_gene: .; abundance: .
CDR3aa: CASSQGGTGNEKLFF; CDR3nt: TGCGCCAGCAGCCAAGGAGGGACAGGAAATGAAAAACTGTTTTTT; j_gene: TRBJ1-4; v_gene: TRBV4-1; d_gene: TRBD1; abundance: .
CDR3aa: CASSYVWGPKPQHF; CDR3nt: TGTGCCAGCAGTTATGTTTGGGGGCCAAAGCCCCAGCATTTT; j_gene: TRBJ1-5; v_gene: TRBV6-8; d_gene: .; abundance: .
CDR3aa: CASPPKAGGPQETQYF; CDR3nt: TGTGCCAGCCCCCCGAAAGCGGGGGGGCCCCAAGAGACCCAGTACTTC; j_gene: TRBJ2-5; v_gene: TRBV2; d_gene: TRBD2; abundance: once
CDR3aa: CASSGGGDQPQHF; CDR3nt: TGTGCCAGCAGCGGAGGAGGGGATCAGCCCCAGCATTTT; j_gene: TRBJ1-5; v_gene: TRBV7-9; d_gene: .; abundance: .
CDR3aa: CAISDPLGANVLTF; CDR3nt: TGTGCCATCAGTGACCCCCTCGGGGCCAACGTCCTGACTTTC; j_gene: TRBJ2-6; v_gene: TRBV10-3; d_gene: .; abundance: .
CDR3aa: CASSLELGWSAGPNEQYF; CDR3nt: TGTGCCAGCAGCTTAGAGCTGGGATGGTCAGCAGGGCCCAACGAGCAGTACTTC; j_gene: TRBJ2-7; v_gene: TRBV7-9; d_gene: .; abundance: .
CDR3aa: CASSYVRETGSPLHF; CDR3nt: TGTGCCAGCAGTTACGTTCGAGAGACGGGATCACCCCTCCACTTT; j_gene: TRBJ1-6; v_gene: TRBV6-5; d_gene: .; abundance: .
CDR3aa: CASSTLPTGPHEQFF; CDR3nt: TGTGCCAGCAGTACCCTTCCAACAGGCCCCCATGAGCAGTTCTTC; j_gene: TRBJ2-1; v_gene: TRBV28; d_gene: .; abundance: .
CDR3aa: CASSHGTELETQYF; CDR3nt: TGTGCCAGCAGCCACGGGACAGAACTGGAGACCCAGTACTTC; j_gene: TRBJ2-5; v_gene: TRBV9; d_gene: TRBD1; abundance: .
CDR3aa: CATEGGLTDTQYF; CDR3nt: TGTGCCACCGAGGGAGGGCTCACAGATACGCAGTATTTT; j_gene: TRBJ2-3; v_gene: TRBV19; d_gene: TRBD2; abundance: .
CDR3aa: CASGPDRGHEQYF; CDR3nt: TGTGCTAGTGGTCCCGACAGGGGCCACGAGCAGTACTTC; j_gene: TRBJ2-7; v_gene: TRBV12-5; d_gene: TRBD1; abundance: .